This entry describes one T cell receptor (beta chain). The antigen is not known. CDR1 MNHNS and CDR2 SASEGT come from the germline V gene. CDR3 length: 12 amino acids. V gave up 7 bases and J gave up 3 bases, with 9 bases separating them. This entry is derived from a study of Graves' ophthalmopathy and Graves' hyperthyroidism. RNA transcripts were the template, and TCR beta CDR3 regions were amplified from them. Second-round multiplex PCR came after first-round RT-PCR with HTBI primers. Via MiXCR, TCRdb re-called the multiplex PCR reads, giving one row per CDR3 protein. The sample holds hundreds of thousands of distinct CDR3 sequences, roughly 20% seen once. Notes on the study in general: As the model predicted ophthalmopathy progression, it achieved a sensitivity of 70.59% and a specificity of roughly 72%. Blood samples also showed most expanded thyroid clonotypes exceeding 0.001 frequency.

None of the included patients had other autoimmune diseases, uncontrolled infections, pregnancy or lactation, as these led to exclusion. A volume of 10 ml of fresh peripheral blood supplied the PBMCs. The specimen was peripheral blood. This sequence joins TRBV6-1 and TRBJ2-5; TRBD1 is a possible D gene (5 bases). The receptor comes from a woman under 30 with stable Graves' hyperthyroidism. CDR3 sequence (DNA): TGTGCCAGCACTGGCAGGGAAGAGACCCAGTACTTC. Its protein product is CASTGREETQYF.